The rows below give T cell receptor beta chains drawn from one sample of a study of CD8+ T cells in alopecia areata. Profiled with immunoSEQ multiplex PCR; TCRdb holds only in-frame clones, not every one. The sample lists about 120,000 clones, 53% occurring once. This material consisted of CD4+ T cells sorted from blood, taken at week 4, from a patient treated with tofacitinib. These receptors were obtained from a human donor with alopecia areata. Each CDR3 is given with its conserved first and last residue. D genes are given only for firm matches. Expanded clones get a size class; other rows say once, few or many, or leave the size out.

size	V	J	D	CDR3	DNA
-	TRBV30	TRBJ2-7	TRBD1	CAWTVQGAYEQYF	TGTGCCTGGACCGTACAGGGGGCCTACGAGCAGTACTTC
-	TRBV30	TRBJ1-2	-	CAWSAGAGYTF	TGTGCCTGGAGTGCGGGGGCCGGCTACACCTTC
once	TRBV9	TRBJ2-1	-	CASSVDGQFNNEQFF	TGTGCCAGCAGCGTAGACGGTCAGTTTAACAATGAGCAGTTCTTC
-	TRBV19	TRBJ2-7	TRBD2	CASSLPRLAGYEQYF	TGTGCCAGTAGTCTTCCCCGACTAGCGGGGTACGAGCAGTACTTC
-	TRBV29-1	TRBJ2-1	-	CSVEPRVNEQFF	TGCAGCGTTGAACCGCGGGTTAATGAGCAGTTCTTC
few	TRBV19	TRBJ1-5	-	CASSPQGSWNQPQHF	TGTGCCAGTAGCCCTCAGGGATCTTGGAATCAGCCCCAGCATTTT
few	TRBV19	TRBJ1-2	TRBD1	CASSTIGQGGGYTF	TGTGCCAGTAGTACAATTGGACAGGGCGGAGGCTACACCTTC
-	TRBV4-1	TRBJ1-1	TRBD1	CASSYRSGQMNTEAFF	TGCGCCAGCAGCTACAGGTCGGGACAGATGAACACTGAAGCTTTCTTT
-	TRBV2	TRBJ1-5	TRBD1	CATRQGSSNQPQHF	TGTGCCACCCGACAGGGGTCGAGCAATCAGCCCCAGCATTTT
few	TRBV2	TRBJ1-4	TRBD1	CASSEGQGTVKLFF	TGTGCCAGCAGTGAAGGACAGGGGACGGTTAAACTGTTTTTT
-	TRBV30	TRBJ1-1	-	CAWSVSTEAFF	TGTGCCTGGAGTGTCTCAACTGAAGCTTTCTTT
-	TRBV9	TRBJ2-5	-	CASSVGGIAETQYF	TGTGCCAGCAGCGTAGGGGGGATAGCAGAGACCCAGTACTTC
-	TRBV5-1	TRBJ1-1	-	CASSLDFRGNTEAFF	TGCGCCAGCAGCTTGGATTTCCGGGGAAACACTGAAGCTTTCTTT
-	TRBV29-1	TRBJ2-7	TRBD1	CSVTQGAGEQYF	TGCAGCGTAACCCAGGGGGCGGGAGAGCAGTACTTC
-	TRBV15	TRBJ1-1	TRBD1	CATSRGRTGRENTEAFF	TGTGCCACCAGCAGAGGACGGACAGGGAGGGAGAACACTGAAGCTTTCTTT
-	TRBV5-1	TRBJ1-6	-	CASTLSRNSPLHF	TGCGCCAGCACCCTCTCAAGGAATTCACCCCTCCACTTT